These 18 T cell receptor beta chains came from one sample sequenced in a study of blood T cell repertoires in COVID-19. The table came from immunoSEQ multiplex PCR; TCRdb's copy has only in-frame clones and leaves some out. The repertoire holds 97,000 or so clones, with about 80% as singletons. The sequencing sample was made of peripheral blood. The receptors originated from a man between 65 and 79 years old with acute or convalescent COVID-19.

J is TRBJ1-4 and V is TRBV6-5, with TRBD1 identical over 8 bases. CDR1 and CDR2 from the germline V gene are MNHEY and SVGAGI. The CDR3 runs to 15 residues. J was trimmed by 7 bases and V by 0 bases; bases with no gene match: 4. CDR3 protein: CASSYSGQGVEKLFF. In nucleotides, the CDR3 is TGTGCCAGCAGTTACTCCGGACAGGGCGTTGAAAAACTGTTTTTT.

This rearrangement joins TRBV24-1 to TRBJ2-2, with 11 positions matching TRBD2. The V gene end was trimmed by 10 bases and the J gene end by 1 base; junction bases not matched to a gene: 4. CDR1 and CDR2 (germline): KGHDR, SFDVKD. The CDR3 runs to 15 residues. The CDR3 sequence: CATKGLAGNTGELFF. The CDR3 DNA reads TGTGCCACTAAAGGACTAGCGGGGAACACCGGGGAGCTGTTTTTT.

The V gene is TRBV6-2 or TRBV6-3, the J gene TRBJ2-7; 10 bases are shared with TRBD2. The CDR3 extends over 15 amino acids. The V gene end was trimmed by 5 bases and the J gene end by 3 bases; junction bases not matched to a gene: 7. Germline loops: CDR1 MNHEY, CDR2 SVGEGT. The CDR3 sequence: CASSPNGLAVYEQYF. CDR3 DNA: TGTGCCAGCAGTCCAAATGGACTAGCGGTCTACGAGCAGTACTTC.

V usage is TRBV27 and J usage is TRBJ1-2, with a possible D match to TRBD1 (6 bases). This CDR3 is built from 12 residues. Germline loops: CDR1 MNHEY, CDR2 SMNVEV (reference sequence). V was trimmed by 2 bases and J by 7 bases, leaving 8 bases between them. In nucleotides, the CDR3 is TGTGCCAGCAGTTTAGGGGGCGTTGGCTACACCTTC. It yields the protein CASSLGGVGYTF.

The V gene is TRBV7-9, the J gene TRBJ1-5; 10 nucleotides line up with TRBD1. The CDR3 contains 17 residues. Germline loops: CDR1 SEHNR, CDR2 FQNEAQ (reference sequence). V trimming: 1 base; J trimming: 4 bases; junction bases outside the gene matches: 7. CDR3 loop: CASSLVTGGEFNQPQHF. As DNA, the CDR3 is TGTGCCAGCAGCTTAGTGACAGGGGGCGAATTTAATCAGCCCCAGCATTTT.

The rearrangement links TRBV29-1 to TRBJ2-7; tentatively, D is TRBD2 (6 bases). Trimming shortened V by 2 bases and J by 4 bases, and 15 bases separated the two germline ends. CDR1 and CDR2 (germline): SQVTM, ANQGSEA. The CDR3 runs to 14 residues. CDR3 sequence (DNA): TGCAGCGTTGAAATTAGGCGGGATCGATACGAGCAGTACTTC. The encoded protein is CSVEIRRDRYEQYF.

This chain uses TRBV2 with TRBJ1-5; 9 bases agree with TRBD1. V was clipped by 5 bases and J by 13 bases; unmatched bases: 9. CDR1 and CDR2 from the germline V gene are SNHLY and FYNNEI. This CDR3 is 13 amino acids long. CDR3 region: CASSRDRGTEQHF. In nucleotides, the CDR3 is TGTGCCAGCAGTCGAGACAGGGGGACCGAGCAGCATTTT.

The V gene is TRBV6-5, the J gene TRBJ1-5, with 8 bases that match TRBD1. The CDR3 has 14 amino acids. With V trimmed by 5 bases and J by 5 bases, 5 bases remained unmatched. The V gene's germline CDR1 is MNHEY and CDR2 SVGAGI. CDR3 amino acids: CASSNRDRYQPQHF. The CDR3 nucleotides read TGTGCCAGCAGTAACCGGGACAGGTATCAGCCCCAGCATTTT.

The chain couples TRBV5-6 to TRBJ1-2; D may be TRBD1 (5 bases). The CDR3 runs 15 residues. The germline gives CDR1 SGHDT, CDR2 YYEEEE. The germline V and J ends were trimmed by 3 bases and 4 bases, with 16 bases remaining between them. CDR3 region: CASSSRVIESYGYTF. For the CDR3, the DNA is TGTGCCAGCAGCTCCAGGGTTATTGAGAGCTATGGCTACACCTTC.

In this sample, this clone turned up a few times. The rearrangement joins TRBV24-1 to TRBJ1-1, with TRBD1 matching 11 bases. This CDR3 has 17 residues. With V trimmed by 3 bases and J by 10 bases, 15 bases remained unmatched. The germline V gene encodes CDR1 KGHDR and CDR2 SFDVKD. The DNA for the CDR3 is TGTGCCACCAGTGATATACGGACAGGGGGCCCCTCGATCCCAGCTTTCTTT. Its protein product is CATSDIRTGGPSIPAFF.

The J gene is TRBJ2-1, the V gene TRBV18, with 10 bases matching TRBD2. The V and J ends lost 1 base and 2 bases, in that order; junction bases with no gene match: 5. Germline CDR1 KGHSH, CDR2 LQKENI. The CDR3 covers 17 residues. The CDR3 DNA reads TGTGCCAGCTCACCACGGACTAGCGGCCTCGCCTACAATGAGCAGTTCTTC. Its protein is CASSPRTSGLAYNEQFF.

The chain couples TRBV28 to TRBJ1-2; no firm D call. Germline CDR1 and CDR2: MDHEN and SYDVKM. The CDR3 extends over 14 amino acids. Trimming shortened V by 3 bases and J by 8 bases, and 16 bases separated the two germline ends. The CDR3 DNA follows: TGTGCCAGCAGTTTGTACGTCTCACTAGGCGGCTACACCTTC. Translated: CASSLYVSLGGYTF.

The chain recombines TRBV12-5 with TRBJ1-1, with D tentatively TRBD1 (5 bases). CDR3 size: 19 residues. The germline CDR1 and CDR2 sequences are LGHNT and FRNRAP. V was trimmed by 0 bases and J by 1 base, leaving 21 bases between them. The CDR3 here is CASGLVLRVMSETNTEAFF. The CDR3 DNA follows: TGTGCTAGTGGTTTGGTACTCAGGGTTATGAGCGAAACGAACACTGAAGCTTTCTTT.

The V gene is TRBV30, the J gene TRBJ2-1; D remains ambiguous. Deletions cut 4 bases from V and 6 bases from J, with 10 bases between. The CDR3 contains 12 residues. In germline, CDR1 is GTSNPN, CDR2 SVGIG (reference sequence). The CDR3 reads CAWTPSSNEQFF. For the CDR3, the DNA is TGTGCCTGGACCCCTTCTTCCAATGAGCAGTTCTTC.

This rearrangement joins TRBV7-2 to TRBJ1-4; possible D gene TRBD1, 6 bases. The CDR3 has 12 residues. Trimming stripped 10 bases from V and 5 bases from J, with 11 bases between. In germline, CDR1 is SGHTA, CDR2 FQGNSA. In nucleotides, the CDR3 is TGTGCCACTGGGACACCGAATGAAAAACTGTTTTTT. It yields the protein CATGTPNEKLFF.

This clone was picked up one time. The chain combines TRBV27 with TRBJ1-3; TRBD1 is a possible D gene (6 bases). The CDR3 runs to 16 residues. Germline loops: CDR1 MNHEY, CDR2 SMNVEV (reference sequence). Trimming pared 2 bases from V and 4 bases from J, leaving 15 bases between. The CDR3 sequence is CASSLQGPLGGNTIYF. CDR3 nucleotide sequence: TGTGCCAGCAGTTTACAGGGGCCCTTAGGAGGAAACACCATATATTTT.

In DNA, the CDR3 is TGTGCCAGCAGTTTCGGACAGAGTAATGAAAAACTGTTTTTT. Its translation: CASSFGQSNEKLFF. V is TRBV27 and J is TRBJ1-4; TRBD1 is a possible D gene (6 bases). V was shortened by 3 bases and J by 4 bases, with 9 bases between the two germline ends. This CDR3 spans 14 amino acids. The germline gives CDR1 MNHEY, CDR2 SMNVEV (reference sequence).

CDR3 bases: TGCGCCAGCAGCTTGGGGACCGGACTAGCGGGGGCCAAGTACAATGAGCAGTTCTTC. As protein: CASSLGTGLAGAKYNEQFF. The chain joins TRBV5-1 to TRBJ2-1; 13 bases match TRBD2. This CDR3 is 19 amino acids long. V lost 0 bases to trimming and J lost 4 bases; unmatched junction nucleotides: 10. The germline gives CDR1 SGHRS, CDR2 YFSETQ.